This is a list of T cell receptor beta chains from one sample in a study of CD8 T cells in ankylosing spondylitis. TCRdb passed the 5' RACE reads through MiXCR, listing each CDR3 protein once. The table lists around 540,000 distinct CDR3 sequences, roughly 13% of them singletons. The sequenced sample consisted of blood, either unsorted or a sorted T cell fraction (not recorded which). Receptors were obtained from a male donor with ankylosing spondylitis. Each CDR3 is given with its conserved first and last residue. D genes are given only for firm matches. The listing skips clone size in some rows; elsewhere it reads once, few, many or a size class.

J gene | clone size | D gene | V gene | CDR3 DNA | CDR3 protein
TRBJ2-3 | . | TRBD2 | TRBV24-1 | TGTGCCACCAGCTCACTAGCGGGAGGAGCAGATACGCAGTATTTT | CATSSLAGGADTQYF
TRBJ2-1 | few | . | TRBV6-2/TRBV6-3 | TGTGCCAGCGTGGGGCTCTCCTACAATGAGCAGTTCTTC | CASVGLSYNEQFF
TRBJ1-1 | . | TRBD1 | TRBV7-2 | TGTGCCAGCAGCCCCAACTCGCCCGGGACAGGGGATGAAGCTTTCTTT | CASSPNSPGTGDEAFF
TRBJ2-2 | . | TRBD1 | TRBV12-3/TRBV12-4 | TGTGCCAGCACCCCGGGACAGTACACCGGGGAGCTGTTTTTT | CASTPGQYTGELFF
TRBJ2-7 | . | TRBD1 | TRBV5-1 | TGCGCCAGCAGCTTCACGGGACAGGGAGCCTACGAGCAGTACTTC | CASSFTGQGAYEQYF
TRBJ2-1 | . | TRBD2 | TRBV4-1 | TGCGCCATCGGGACTAGCAGTTCCTACAATGAGCAGTTCTTC | CAIGTSSSYNEQFF
TRBJ2-3 | . | . | TRBV29-1 | TGCAGCGCGACGGGTTCTGGAGCCACAGATACGCAGTATTTT | CSATGSGATDTQYF
TRBJ2-1 | . | . | TRBV3-1 | TGTGCCAGCAGCCTTCACTTACCGGGACGCGATGAGCAGTTCTTC | CASSLHLPGRDEQFF
TRBJ2-3 | few | TRBD2 | TRBV12-3/TRBV12-4 | TGTGCCAGCAGTTTGGGACTAGCGGGAGGGCCCTCAGATACGCAGTATTTT | CASSLGLAGGPSDTQYF
TRBJ2-3 | many | . | TRBV12-3/TRBV12-4 | TGTGCCAGCAGTTTGGTATCAGGGGGGGCAGATACGCAGTATTTT | CASSLVSGGADTQYF
TRBJ1-1 | . | . | TRBV7-9 | TGTGCCAGCAGCTTAGCACAGGTGAACACTGAAGCTTTCTTT | CASSLAQVNTEAFF
TRBJ2-1 | few | TRBD2 | TRBV27 | TGTGCCAGCAGTCCGGGGACTAGCGGGAGGAAAAATGAGCAGTTCTTC | CASSPGTSGRKNEQFF
TRBJ2-1 | . | . | TRBV5-1 | TGCGCCAGCAGCTTGGTGGGGTTCCCCTACAATGAGCAGTTCTTC | CASSLVGFPYNEQFF
TRBJ2-5 | few | TRBD2 | TRBV20-1 | TGCAGTGCCGCCCCGGGACTAGCGGGGGTCGGGGAGACCCAGTACTTC | CSAAPGLAGVGETQYF
TRBJ2-5 | . | . | TRBV4-2 | TGTGCCAGCAGCCAATCAGGACTCTCTCCTCTGGATGGGACCCAGTACTTC | CASSQSGLSPLDGTQYF
TRBJ1-6 | many | . | TRBV7-2 | TGTGCCAGCAGCCCGGGACACCAAAATTCACCCCTCCACTTT | CASSPGHQNSPLHF
TRBJ2-3 | . | . | TRBV7-2 | TGTGCCAGCAGCTCAGGGGTTACTCTCACAGATACGCAGTATTTT | CASSSGVTLTDTQYF
TRBJ2-2 | . | TRBD2 | TRBV7-2 | TGTGCCAGCAGCGCCCGACTAGCGGCTAACACCGGGGAGCTGTTTTTT | CASSARLAANTGELFF
TRBJ2-2 | . | . | TRBV2 | TGTGCCAGCAGTGGAGGGGGGAGCACCGGGGAGCTGTTTTTT | CASSGGGSTGELFF
TRBJ2-2 | . | TRBD2 | TRBV29-1 | TGCAGCGTTGTCCCTAGCGGGAGCACCGGGGAGCTGTTTTTT | CSVVPSGSTGELFF
TRBJ1-4 | . | . | TRBV5-5 | TGTGCCAGCAGCCAGCAGGGGATGGGTGAAAAACTGTTTTTT | CASSQQGMGEKLFF
TRBJ2-1 | . | TRBD2 | TRBV7-6 | TGTGCCAGCAGCTTTAGCGGGAAGCCTGAGCAGTTCTTC | CASSFSGKPEQFF
TRBJ2-3 | . | . | TRBV7-9 | TGTGCCAGCAGCTTCTCCTCCGGGAAGCAGTATTTT | CASSFSSGKQYF
TRBJ2-7 | . | . | TRBV12-3/TRBV12-4 | TGTGCCAGCAGGTCAGCAGCGGAGAGCTCCTACGAGCAGTACTTC | CASRSAAESSYEQYF
TRBJ1-2 | once | . | TRBV29-1 | TGCAGCGTTCGCCACGATAACTATGGCTACACCTTC | CSVRHDNYGYTF
TRBJ1-6 | few | . | TRBV3-1 | TGTGCCAGCAGCCAAGAAGGAGGTCGCTCACCCCTCCACTTT | CASSQEGGRSPLHF